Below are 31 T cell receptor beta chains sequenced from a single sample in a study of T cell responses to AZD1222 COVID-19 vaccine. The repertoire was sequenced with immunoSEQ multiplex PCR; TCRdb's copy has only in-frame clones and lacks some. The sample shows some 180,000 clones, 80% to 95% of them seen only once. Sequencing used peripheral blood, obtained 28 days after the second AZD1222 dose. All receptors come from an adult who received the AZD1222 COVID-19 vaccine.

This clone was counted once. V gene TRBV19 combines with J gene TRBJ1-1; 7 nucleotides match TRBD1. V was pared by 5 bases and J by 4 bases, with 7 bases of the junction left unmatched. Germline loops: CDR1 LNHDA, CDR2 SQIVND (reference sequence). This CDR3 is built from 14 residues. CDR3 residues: CASSLGGGTTEAFF. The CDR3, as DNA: TGTGCCAGTAGTCTCGGAGGGGGCACCACTGAAGCTTTCTTT.

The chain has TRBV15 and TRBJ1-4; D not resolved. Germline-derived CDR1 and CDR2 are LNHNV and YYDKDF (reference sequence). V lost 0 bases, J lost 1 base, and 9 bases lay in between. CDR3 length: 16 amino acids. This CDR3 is CATSRDNLLTNEKLFF. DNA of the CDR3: TGTGCCACCAGCAGAGATAACTTGTTAACTAATGAAAAACTGTTTTTT.

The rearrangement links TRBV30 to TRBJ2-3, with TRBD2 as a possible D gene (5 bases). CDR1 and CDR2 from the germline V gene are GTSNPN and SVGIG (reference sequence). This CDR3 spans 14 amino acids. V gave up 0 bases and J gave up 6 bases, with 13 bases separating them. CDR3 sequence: CAWSVLERADTQYF. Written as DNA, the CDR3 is TGTGCCTGGAGTGTACTAGAGAGAGCCGATACGCAGTATTTT.

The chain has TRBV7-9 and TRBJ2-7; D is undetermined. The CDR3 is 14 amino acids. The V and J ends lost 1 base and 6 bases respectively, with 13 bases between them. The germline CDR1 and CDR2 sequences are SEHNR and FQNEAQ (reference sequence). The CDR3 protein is CASSLVVDVGEQYF. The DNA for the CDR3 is TGTGCCAGCAGCTTAGTTGTGGATGTGGGCGAGCAGTACTTC.

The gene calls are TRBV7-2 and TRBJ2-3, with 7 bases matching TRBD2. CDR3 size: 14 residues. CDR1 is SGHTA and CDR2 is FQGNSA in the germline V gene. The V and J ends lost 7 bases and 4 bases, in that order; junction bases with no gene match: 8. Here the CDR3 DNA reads TGTGCCAGCACTGACGGGGGGATGGCAGATACGCAGTATTTT. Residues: CASTDGGMADTQYF.

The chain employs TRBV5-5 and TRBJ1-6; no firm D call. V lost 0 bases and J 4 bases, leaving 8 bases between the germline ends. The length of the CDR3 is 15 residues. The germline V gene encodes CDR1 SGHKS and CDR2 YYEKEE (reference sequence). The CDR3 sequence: CASSLGTSYNSPLHF. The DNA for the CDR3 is TGTGCCAGCAGCTTGGGGACTTCGTATAATTCACCCCTCCACTTT.

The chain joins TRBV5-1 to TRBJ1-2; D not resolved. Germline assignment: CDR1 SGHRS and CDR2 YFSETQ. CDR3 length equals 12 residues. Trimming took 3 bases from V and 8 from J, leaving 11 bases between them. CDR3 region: CASSSTHWGYTF. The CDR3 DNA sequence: TGCGCCAGCAGCTCTACTCACTGGGGCTACACCTTC.

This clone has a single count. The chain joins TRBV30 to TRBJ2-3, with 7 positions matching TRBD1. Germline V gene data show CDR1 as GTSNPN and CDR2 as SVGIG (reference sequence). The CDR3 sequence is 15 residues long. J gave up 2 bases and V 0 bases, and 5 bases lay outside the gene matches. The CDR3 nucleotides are TGTGCCTGGAGTGTGGGGACAGTTTTCACAGATACGCAGTATTTT. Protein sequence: CAWSVGTVFTDTQYF.

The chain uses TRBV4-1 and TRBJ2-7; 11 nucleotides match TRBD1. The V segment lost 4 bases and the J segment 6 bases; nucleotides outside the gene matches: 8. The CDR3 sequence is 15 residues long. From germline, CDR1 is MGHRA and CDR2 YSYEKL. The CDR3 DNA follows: TGCGCCAGCAGCCCTCTTCCGGGACAGGGGGGCGAGCAGTACTTC. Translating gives CASSPLPGQGGEQYF.

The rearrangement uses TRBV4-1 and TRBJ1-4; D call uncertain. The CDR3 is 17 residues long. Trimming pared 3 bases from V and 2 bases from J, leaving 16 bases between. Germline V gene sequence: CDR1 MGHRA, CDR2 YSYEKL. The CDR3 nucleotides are TGCGCCAGCAGCCATCATCCGGACCCGGGGACTAATGAAAAACTGTTTTTT. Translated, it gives CASSHHPDPGTNEKLFF.

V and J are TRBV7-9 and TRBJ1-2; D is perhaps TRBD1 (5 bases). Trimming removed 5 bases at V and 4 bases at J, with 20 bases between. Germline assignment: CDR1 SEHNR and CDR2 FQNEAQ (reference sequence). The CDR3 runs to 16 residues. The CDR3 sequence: CASSRIPSGTSYGYTF. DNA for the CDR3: TGTGCCAGCAGCCGAATTCCGTCCGGGACCTCCTATGGCTACACCTTC.

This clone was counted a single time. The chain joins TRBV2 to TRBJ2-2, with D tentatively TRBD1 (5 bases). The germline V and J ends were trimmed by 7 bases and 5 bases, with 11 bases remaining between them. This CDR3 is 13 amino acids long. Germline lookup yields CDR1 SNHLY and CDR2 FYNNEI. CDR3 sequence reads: CASTMDTTGELFF. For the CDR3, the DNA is TGTGCCAGCACCATGGACACAACCGGGGAGCTGTTTTTT.

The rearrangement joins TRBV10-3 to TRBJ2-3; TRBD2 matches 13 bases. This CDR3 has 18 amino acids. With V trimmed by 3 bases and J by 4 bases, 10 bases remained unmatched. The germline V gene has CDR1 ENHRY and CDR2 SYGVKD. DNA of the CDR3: TGTGCCATCAGTGAAACTAGCGGGGGGGCCGGCGGCCCAGATACGCAGTATTTT. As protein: CAISETSGGAGGPDTQYF.

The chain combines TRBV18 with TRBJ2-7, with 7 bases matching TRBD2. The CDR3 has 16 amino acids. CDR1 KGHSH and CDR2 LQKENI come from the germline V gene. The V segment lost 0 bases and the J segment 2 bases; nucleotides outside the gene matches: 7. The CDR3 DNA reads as TGTGCCAGCTCACCACCGAGGGGAGGGCTCACCTACGAGCAGTACTTC. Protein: CASSPPRGGLTYEQYF.

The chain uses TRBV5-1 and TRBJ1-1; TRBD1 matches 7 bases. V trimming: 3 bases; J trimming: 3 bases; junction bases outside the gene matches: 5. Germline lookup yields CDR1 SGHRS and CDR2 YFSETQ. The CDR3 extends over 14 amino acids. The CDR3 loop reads CASSSGQLDTEAFF. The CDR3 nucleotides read TGCGCCAGCAGCTCGGGACAGTTGGACACTGAAGCTTTCTTT.

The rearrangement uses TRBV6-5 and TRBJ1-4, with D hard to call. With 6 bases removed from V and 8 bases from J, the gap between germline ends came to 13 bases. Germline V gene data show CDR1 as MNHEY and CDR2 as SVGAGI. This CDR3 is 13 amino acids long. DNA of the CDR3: TGTGCCAGCAGCCAATGGGTGGGCGAAAAACTGTTTTTT. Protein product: CASSQWVGEKLFF.

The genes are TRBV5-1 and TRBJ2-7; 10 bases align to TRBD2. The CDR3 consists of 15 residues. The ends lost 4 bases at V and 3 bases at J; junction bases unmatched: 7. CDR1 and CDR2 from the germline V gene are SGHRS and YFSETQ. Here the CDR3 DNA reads TGCGCCAGCAGCCCTCTAGCGGGGGCCAGCTACGAGCAGTACTTC. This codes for CASSPLAGASYEQYF.

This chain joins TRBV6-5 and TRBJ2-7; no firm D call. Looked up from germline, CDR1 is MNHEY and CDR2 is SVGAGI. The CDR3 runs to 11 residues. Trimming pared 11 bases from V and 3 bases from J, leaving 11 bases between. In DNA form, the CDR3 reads TGTGCCTCCCGAGGAGTCTACGAGCAGTACTTC. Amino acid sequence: CASRGVYEQYF.

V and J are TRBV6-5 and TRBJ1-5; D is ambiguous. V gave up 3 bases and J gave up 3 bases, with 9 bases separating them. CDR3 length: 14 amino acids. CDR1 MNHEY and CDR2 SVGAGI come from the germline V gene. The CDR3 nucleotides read TGTGCCAGCAGTTATTCCGGGCACAATCAGCCCCAGCATTTT. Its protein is CASSYSGHNQPQHF.

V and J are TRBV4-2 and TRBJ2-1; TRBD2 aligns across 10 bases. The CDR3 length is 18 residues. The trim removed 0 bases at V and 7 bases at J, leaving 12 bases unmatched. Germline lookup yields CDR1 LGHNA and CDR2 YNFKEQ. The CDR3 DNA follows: TGTGCCAGCAGCCAAGAGGCTTCGACTAGCGGGTGGGGGAATGAGCAGTTCTTC. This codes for CASSQEASTSGWGNEQFF.

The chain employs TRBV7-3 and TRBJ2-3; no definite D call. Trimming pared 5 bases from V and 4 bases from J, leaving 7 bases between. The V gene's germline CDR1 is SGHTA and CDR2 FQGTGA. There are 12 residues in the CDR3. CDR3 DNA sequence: TGTGCCAGCAGCCCCGGATCAGATACGCAGTATTTT. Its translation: CASSPGSDTQYF.

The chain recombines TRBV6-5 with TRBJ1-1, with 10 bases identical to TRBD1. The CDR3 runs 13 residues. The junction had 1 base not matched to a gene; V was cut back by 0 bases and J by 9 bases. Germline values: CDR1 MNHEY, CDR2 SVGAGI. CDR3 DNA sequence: TGTGCCAGCAGTTACTCGACAGGGGGCAAAGCTTTCTTT. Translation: CASSYSTGGKAFF.

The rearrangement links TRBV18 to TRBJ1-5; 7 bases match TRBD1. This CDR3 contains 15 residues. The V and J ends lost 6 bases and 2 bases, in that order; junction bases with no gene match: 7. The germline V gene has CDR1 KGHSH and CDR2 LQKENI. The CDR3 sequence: CASSADRIGNQPQHF. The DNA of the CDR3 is TGTGCCAGCTCTGCGGACAGGATAGGCAATCAGCCCCAGCATTTT.

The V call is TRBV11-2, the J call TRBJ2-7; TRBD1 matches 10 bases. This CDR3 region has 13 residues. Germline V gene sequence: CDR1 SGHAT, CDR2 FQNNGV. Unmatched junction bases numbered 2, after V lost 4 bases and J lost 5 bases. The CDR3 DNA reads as TGTGCCAGCAGCTGGGACAGGGGTCACGAGCAGTACTTC. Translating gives CASSWDRGHEQYF.

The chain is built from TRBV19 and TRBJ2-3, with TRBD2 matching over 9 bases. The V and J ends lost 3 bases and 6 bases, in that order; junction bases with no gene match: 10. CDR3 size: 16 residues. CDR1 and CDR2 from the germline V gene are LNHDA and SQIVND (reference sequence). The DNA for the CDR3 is TGTGCCAGTAGTATGGCCCGGACTAGCGCAACCGATACGCAGTATTTT. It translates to CASSMARTSATDTQYF.

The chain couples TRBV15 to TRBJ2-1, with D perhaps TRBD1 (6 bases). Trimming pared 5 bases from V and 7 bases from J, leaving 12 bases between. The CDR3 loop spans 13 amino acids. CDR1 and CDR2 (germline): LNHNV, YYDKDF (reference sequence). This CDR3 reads CATSLDRKNEQFF. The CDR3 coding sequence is TGTGCCACCAGCCTCGACAGGAAAAATGAGCAGTTCTTC. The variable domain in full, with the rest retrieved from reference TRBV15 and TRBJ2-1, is DAMVIQNPRYQVTQFGKPVTLSCSQTLNHNVMYWYQQKSSQAPKLLFHYYDKDFNNEADTPDNFQSRRPNTSFCFLDIRSPGLGDTAMYLCATSLDRKNEQFFGPGTRLTVL.

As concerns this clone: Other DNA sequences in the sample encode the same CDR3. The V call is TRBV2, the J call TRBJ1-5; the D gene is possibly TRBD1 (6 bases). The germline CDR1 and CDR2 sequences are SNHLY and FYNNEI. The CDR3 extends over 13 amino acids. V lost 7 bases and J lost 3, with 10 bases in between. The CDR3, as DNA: TGTGCCAGCAAGGGACAAGTCAATCAGCCCCAGCATTTT. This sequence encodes CASKGQVNQPQHF. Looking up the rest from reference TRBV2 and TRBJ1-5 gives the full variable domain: EPEVTQTPSHQVTQMGQEVILRCVPISNHLYFYWYRQILGQKVEFLVSFYNNEISEKSEIFDDQFSVERPDGSNFTLKIRSTKLEDSAMYFCASKGQVNQPQHFGDGTRLSIL.

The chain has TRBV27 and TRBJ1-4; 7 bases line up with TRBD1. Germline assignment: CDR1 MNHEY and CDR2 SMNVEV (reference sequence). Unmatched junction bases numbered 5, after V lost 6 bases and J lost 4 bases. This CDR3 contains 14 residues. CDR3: CASRKAGGNEKLFF. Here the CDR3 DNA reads TGTGCCAGCAGAAAGGCAGGGGGTAATGAAAAACTGTTTTTT.

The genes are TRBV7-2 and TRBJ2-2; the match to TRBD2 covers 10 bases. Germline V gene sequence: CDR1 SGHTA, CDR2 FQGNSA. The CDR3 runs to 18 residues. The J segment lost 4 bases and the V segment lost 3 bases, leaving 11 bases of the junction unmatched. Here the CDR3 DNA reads TGTGCCAGCAGCTTCGGAGGGCTAGCGGGGGTTTCCACCGGGGAGCTGTTTTTT. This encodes CASSFGGLAGVSTGELFF.

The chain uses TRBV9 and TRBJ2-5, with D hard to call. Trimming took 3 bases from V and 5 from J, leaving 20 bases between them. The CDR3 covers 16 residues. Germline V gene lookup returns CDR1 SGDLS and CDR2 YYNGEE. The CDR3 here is CASSASMVHSGETQYF. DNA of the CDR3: TGTGCCAGCAGCGCATCTATGGTCCACTCCGGGGAGACCCAGTACTTC.

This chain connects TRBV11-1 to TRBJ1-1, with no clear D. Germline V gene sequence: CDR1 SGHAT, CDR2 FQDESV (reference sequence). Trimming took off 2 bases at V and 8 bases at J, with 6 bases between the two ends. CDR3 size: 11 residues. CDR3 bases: TGTGCCAGCAGCTTATTGAACGAAGCTTTCTTT. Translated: CASSLLNEAFF.